This TCR beta chain was recovered during a study of cytomegalovirus exposure and HLA in healthy donors. Turning to this clone: The antigen remains undetermined.

Study-level points and caveats: TCR beta V- and J-gene trimming was later associated with a missense DCLRE1C variant. Three of the chains that were CMV-associated were confirmed in vitro to be specific for CMV antigens. It has been reported that TCR beta sequences accurately predicted the HLA-A and HLA-B alleles of most subjects. Sequencing had likely introduced a cluster of highly shared sequence variants as an artifact.

Trimming cost V 3 bases and J 3 bases; bases outside gene matches: 8. This CDR3 spans 17 amino acids. CDR1 KGHSH and CDR2 LQKENI come from the germline V gene. The PCR used 60 Vbeta and 13 Jbeta primers. Method: immunoSEQ multiplex PCR; TCRdb's copy keeps in-frame clones and lacks some. The table has 90,000 to 150,000 clones, approximately 80% seen once; the top ten hold around 1.5%. The chain recombines TRBV18 with TRBJ1-4; TRBD1 matches at 9 bases. The clonotype originates from a woman younger than 30 in good health and CMV-seronegative. Specimen: PBMCs. CDR3 nucleotides: TGTGCCAGCTCACCTTGGGACAGGGTGGGAGCTAATGAAAAACTGTTTTTT. Its translation: CASSPWDRVGANEKLFF. Filled out from reference TRBV18 and TRBJ1-4, the complete variable domain reads NAGVMQNPRHLVRRRGQEARLRCSPMKGHSHVYWYRQLPEEGLKFMVYLQKENIIDESGMPKERFSAEFPKEGPSILRIQQVVRGDSAAYFCASSPWDRVGANEKLFFGSGTQLSVL.